The source of this T cell receptor (beta chain) is a study of shared clonotypes between healthy human individuals. Points on this clone: Its target is unknown.

About 30,000 T cell genomes, or roughly 180 ng DNA, went into the sorted-subset replicate PCRs. Using immunoSEQ multiplex PCR, the repertoire was profiled, and TCRdb retains in-frame clones only, with some absent. Found here are millions of clones, roughly 92% of them singletons; the top ten hold 0.14%. Study outcomes and limitations: Around 5% of naive CD4 clonotypes were common to a few donors.

Trimming removed 7 bases at V and 0 bases at J, with 18 bases between. The CDR3 spans 16 residues. CDR1 and CDR2 from the germline V gene are LNHDA and SQIVND (reference sequence). Material: naive CD4+ T cells sorted from blood. The subset here: CD45RA+ positively selected. The origin of this receptor is a man between 18 and 29 years old in good health. The V call is TRBV19, the J call TRBJ2-5; TRBD2 might be the D (7 bases). CDR3 bases: TGTGCCAGTAAAGTAGGTGGGGGGGGCAACCAAGAGACCCAGTACTTC. Amino acids: CASKVGGGGNQETQYF.